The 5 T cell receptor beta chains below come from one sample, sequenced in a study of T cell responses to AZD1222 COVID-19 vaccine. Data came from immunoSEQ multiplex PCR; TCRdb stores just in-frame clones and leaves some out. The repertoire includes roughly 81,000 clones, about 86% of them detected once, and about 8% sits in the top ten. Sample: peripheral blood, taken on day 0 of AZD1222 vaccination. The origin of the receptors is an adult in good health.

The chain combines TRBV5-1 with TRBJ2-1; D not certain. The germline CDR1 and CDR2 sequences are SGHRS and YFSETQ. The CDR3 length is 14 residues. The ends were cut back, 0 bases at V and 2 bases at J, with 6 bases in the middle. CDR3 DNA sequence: TGCGCCAGCAGCTTGGGGCTAGCCTACAATGAGCAGTTCTTC. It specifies CASSLGLAYNEQFF.

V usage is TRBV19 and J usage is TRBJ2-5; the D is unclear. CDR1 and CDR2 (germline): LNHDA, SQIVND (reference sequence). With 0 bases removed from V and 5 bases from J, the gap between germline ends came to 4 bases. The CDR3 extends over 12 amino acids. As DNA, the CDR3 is TGTGCCAGTAGTATAGATAGGGAGACCCAGTACTTC. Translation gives CASSIDRETQYF.

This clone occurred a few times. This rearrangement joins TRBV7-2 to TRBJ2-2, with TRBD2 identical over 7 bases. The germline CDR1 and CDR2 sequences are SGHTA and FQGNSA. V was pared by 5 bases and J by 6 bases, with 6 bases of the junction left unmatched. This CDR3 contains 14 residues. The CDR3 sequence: CASSLGGSAGELFF. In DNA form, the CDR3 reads TGTGCCAGCAGCCTCGGGGGGTCAGCCGGGGAGCTGTTTTTT.

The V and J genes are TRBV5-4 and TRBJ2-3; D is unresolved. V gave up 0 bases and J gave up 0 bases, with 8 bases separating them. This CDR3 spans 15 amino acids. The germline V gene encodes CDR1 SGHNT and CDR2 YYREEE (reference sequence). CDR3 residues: CASSLDSASTDTQYF. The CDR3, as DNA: TGTGCCAGCAGCTTGGATTCGGCTAGCACAGATACGCAGTATTTT.

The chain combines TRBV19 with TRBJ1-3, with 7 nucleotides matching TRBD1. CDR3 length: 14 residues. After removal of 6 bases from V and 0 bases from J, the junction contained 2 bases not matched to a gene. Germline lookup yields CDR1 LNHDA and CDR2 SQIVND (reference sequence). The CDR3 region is CASRQGNSGNTIYF. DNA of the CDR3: TGTGCCAGTAGACAGGGGAACTCTGGAAACACCATATATTTT.